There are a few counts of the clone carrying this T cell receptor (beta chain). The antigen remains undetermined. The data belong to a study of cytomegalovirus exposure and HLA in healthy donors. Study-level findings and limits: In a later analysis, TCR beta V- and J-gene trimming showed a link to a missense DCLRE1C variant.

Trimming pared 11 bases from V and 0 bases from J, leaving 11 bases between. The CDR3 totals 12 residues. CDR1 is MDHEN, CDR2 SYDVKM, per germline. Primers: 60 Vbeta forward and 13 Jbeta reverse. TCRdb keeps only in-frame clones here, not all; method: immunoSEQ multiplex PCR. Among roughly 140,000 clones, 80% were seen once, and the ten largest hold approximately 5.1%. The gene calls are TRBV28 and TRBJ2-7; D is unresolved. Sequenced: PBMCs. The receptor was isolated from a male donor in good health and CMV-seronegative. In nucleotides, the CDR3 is TGTGCCTCGGCGGTCCACTCCTACGAGCAGTACTTC. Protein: CASAVHSYEQYF.